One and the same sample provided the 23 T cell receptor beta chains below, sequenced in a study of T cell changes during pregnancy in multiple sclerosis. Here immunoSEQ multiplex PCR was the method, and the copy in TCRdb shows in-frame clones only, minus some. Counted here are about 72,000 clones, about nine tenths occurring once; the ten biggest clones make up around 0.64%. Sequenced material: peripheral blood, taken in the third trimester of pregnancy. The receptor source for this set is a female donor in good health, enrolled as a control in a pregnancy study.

The CDR3 bases are TGTGCCAGCAGCGGCCCCAGAGTAGCGCGTACAGATACGCAGTATTTT. This codes for CASSGPRVARTDTQYF. The chain is built from TRBV9 and TRBJ2-3; the D gene is possibly TRBD2 (5 bases). The CDR3 has 16 residues. V lost 3 bases and J 3 bases, leaving 17 bases between the germline ends. The germline V gene encodes CDR1 SGDLS and CDR2 YYNGEE.

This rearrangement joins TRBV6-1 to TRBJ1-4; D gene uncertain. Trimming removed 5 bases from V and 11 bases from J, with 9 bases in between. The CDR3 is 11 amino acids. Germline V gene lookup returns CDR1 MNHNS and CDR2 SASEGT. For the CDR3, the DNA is TGTGCCAGCAGTTCGAGTGTGAAACTGTTTTTT. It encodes CASSSSVKLFF.

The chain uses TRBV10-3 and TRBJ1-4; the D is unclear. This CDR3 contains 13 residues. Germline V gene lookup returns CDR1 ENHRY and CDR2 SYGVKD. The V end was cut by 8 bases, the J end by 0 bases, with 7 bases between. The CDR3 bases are TGTGCCATCCGGGAATCAACTAATGAAAAACTGTTTTTT. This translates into CAIRESTNEKLFF.

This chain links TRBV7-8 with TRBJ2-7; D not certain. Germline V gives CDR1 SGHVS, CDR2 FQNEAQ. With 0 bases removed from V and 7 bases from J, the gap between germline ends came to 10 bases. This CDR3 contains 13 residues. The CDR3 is CASSLALLREQYF. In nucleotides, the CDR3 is TGTGCCAGCAGCTTAGCGCTATTACGAGAGCAGTACTTC.

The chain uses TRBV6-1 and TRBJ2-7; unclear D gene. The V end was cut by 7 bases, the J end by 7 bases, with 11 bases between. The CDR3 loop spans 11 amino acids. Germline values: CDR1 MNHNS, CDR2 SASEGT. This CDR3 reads CASIRGTEQYF. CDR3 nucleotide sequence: TGTGCCAGCATCCGAGGTACTGAGCAGTACTTC.

CDR3 nucleotide sequence: TGTGCCAGCAGCTTATTCGACAGGTCCTCCACAGATACGCAGTATTTT. Translated: CASSLFDRSSTDTQYF. The rearrangement uses TRBV11-2 and TRBJ2-3, with D possibly being TRBD1 (6 bases). The V gene's germline CDR1 is SGHAT and CDR2 FQNNGV. This CDR3 has 16 amino acids. The V and J ends lost 2 bases and 2 bases respectively, with 14 bases between them.

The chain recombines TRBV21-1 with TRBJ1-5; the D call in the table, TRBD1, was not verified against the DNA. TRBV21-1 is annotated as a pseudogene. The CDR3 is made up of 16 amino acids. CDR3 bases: TGTGCCCGCGAGATTGTCTACAGACCCCCGAATCAGCCCCAGCATTTT. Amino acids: CAREIVYRPPNQPQHF.

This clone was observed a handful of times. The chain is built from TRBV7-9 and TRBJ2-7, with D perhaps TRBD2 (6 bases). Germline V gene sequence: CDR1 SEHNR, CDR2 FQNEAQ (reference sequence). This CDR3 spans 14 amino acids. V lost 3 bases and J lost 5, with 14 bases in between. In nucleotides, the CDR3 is TGTGCCAGCAGCTTTAAGCGGGTGATAGACGAGCAGTACTTC. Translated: CASSFKRVIDEQYF.

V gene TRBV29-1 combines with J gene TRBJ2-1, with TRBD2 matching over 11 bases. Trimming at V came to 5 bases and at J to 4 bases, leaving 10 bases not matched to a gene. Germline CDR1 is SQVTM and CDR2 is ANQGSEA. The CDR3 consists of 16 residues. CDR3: CSVTGLAESRYNEQFF. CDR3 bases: TGCAGCGTTACGGGACTAGCGGAGTCACGATACAATGAGCAGTTCTTC.

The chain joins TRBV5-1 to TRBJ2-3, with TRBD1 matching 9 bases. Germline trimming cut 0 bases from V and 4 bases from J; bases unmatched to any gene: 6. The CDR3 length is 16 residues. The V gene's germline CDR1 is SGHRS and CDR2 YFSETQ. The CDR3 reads CASSLALGQGSDTQYF. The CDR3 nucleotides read TGCGCCAGCAGCTTGGCGCTGGGACAGGGTTCAGATACGCAGTATTTT. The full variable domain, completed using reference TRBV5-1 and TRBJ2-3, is KAGVTQTPRYLIKTRGQQVTLSCSPISGHRSVSWYQQTPGQGLQFLFEYFSETQRNKGNFPGRFSGRQFSNSRSEMNVSTLELGDSALYLCASSLALGQGSDTQYFGPGTRLTVL.

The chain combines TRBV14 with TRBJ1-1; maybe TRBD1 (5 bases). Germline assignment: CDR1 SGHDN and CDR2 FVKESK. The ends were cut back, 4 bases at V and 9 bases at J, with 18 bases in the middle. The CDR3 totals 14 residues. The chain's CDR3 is CASSLSRDLPKAFF. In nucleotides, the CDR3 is TGTGCCAGCAGCCTAAGCAGGGATCTCCCTAAAGCTTTCTTT.

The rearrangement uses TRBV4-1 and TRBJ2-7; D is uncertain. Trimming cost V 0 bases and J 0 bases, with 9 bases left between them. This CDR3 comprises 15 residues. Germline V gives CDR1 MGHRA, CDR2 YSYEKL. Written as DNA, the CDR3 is TGCGCCAGCAGCCAAGAGGCAGGTCTCTCCTACGAGCAGTACTTC. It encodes CASSQEAGLSYEQYF.

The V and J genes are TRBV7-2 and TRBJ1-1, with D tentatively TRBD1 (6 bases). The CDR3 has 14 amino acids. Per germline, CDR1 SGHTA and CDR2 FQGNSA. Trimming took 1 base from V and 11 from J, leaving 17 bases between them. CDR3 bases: TGTGCCAGCAGCTTAGGTTCCTGGGACATTGGGGCTTTCTTT. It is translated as CASSLGSWDIGAFF. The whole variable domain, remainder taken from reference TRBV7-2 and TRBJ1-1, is GAGVSQSPSNKVTEKGKDVELRCDPISGHTALYWYRQSLGQGLEFLIYFQGNSAPDKSGLPSDRFSAERTGGSVSTLTIQRTQQEDSAVYLCASSLGSWDIGAFFGQGTRLTVV.

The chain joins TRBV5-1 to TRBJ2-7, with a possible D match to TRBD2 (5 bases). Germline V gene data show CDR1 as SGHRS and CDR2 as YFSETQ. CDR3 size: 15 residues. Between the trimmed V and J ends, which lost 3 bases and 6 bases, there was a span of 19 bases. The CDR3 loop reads CASSYPGTVNSEQYF. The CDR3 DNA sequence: TGCGCCAGCAGCTATCCGGGAACTGTGAACTCCGAGCAGTACTTC.

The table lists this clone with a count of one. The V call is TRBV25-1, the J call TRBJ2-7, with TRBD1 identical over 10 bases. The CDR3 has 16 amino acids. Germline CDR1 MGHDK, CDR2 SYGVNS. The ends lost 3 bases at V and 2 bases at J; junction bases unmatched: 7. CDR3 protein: CASSEGRTGGTYEQYF. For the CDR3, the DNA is TGTGCCAGCAGTGAGGGACGGACAGGGGGAACCTACGAGCAGTACTTC.

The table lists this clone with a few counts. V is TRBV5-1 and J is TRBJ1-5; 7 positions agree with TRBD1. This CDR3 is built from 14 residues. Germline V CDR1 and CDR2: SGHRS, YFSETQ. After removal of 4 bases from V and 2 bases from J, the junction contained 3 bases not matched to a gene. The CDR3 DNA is TGCGCCAGCAGCCCCACAGGGGGCAATCAGCCCCAGCATTTT. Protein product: CASSPTGGNQPQHF.

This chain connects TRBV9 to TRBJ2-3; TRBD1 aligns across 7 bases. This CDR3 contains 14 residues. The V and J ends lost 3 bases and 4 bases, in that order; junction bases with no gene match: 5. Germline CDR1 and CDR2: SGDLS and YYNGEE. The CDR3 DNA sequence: TGTGCCAGCAGCGCACAGGGGAACTCAGATACGCAGTATTTT. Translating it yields CASSAQGNSDTQYF. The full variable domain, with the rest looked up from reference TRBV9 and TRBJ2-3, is DSGVTQTPKHLITATGQRVTLRCSPRSGDLSVYWYQQSLDQGLQFLIQYYNGEERAKGNILERFSAQQFPDLHSELNLSSLELGDSALYFCASSAQGNSDTQYFGPGTRLTVL.

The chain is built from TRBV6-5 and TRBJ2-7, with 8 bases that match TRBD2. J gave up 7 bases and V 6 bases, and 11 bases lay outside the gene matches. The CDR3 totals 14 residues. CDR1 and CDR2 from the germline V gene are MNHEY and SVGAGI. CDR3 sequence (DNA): TGTGCCAGCAGCCACCGGGGGGGCGCGTGGGAGCAGTACTTC. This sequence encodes CASSHRGGAWEQYF.

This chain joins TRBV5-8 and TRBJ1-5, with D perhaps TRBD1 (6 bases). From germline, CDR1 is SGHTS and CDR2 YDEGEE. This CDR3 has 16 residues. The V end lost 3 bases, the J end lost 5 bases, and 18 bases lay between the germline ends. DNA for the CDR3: TGTGCCAGCAGCTCCATCCAGGGGATAGGTGATCAGCCCCAGCATTTT. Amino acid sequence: CASSSIQGIGDQPQHF. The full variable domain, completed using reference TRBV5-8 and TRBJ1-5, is EAGVTQSPTHLIKTRGQQATLRCSPISGHTSVYWYQQALGLGLQFLLWYDEGEERNRGNFPPRFSGRQFPNYSSELNVNALELEDSALYLCASSSIQGIGDQPQHFGDGTRLSIL.

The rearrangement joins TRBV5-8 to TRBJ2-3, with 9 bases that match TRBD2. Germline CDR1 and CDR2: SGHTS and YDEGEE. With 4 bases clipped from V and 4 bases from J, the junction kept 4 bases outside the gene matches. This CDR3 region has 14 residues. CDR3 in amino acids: CASSPLAGADTQYF. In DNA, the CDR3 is TGTGCCAGCAGCCCTTTAGCGGGAGCAGATACGCAGTATTTT. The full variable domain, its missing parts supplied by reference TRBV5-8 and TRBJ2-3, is EAGVTQSPTHLIKTRGQQATLRCSPISGHTSVYWYQQALGLGLQFLLWYDEGEERNRGNFPPRFSGRQFPNYSSELNVNALELEDSALYLCASSPLAGADTQYFGPGTRLTVL.

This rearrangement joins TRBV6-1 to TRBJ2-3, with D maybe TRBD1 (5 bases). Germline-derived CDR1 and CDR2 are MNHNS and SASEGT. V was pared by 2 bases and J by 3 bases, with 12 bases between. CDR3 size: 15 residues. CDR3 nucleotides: TGTGCCAGCAGTGAAAGGCCAGGGAAAACAGATACGCAGTATTTT. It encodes CASSERPGKTDTQYF.

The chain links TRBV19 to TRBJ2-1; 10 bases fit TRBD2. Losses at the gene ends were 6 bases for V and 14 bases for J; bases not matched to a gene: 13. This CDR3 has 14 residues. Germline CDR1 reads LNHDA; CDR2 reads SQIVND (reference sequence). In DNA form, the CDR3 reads TGTGCCAGTAGCGGGGTAGCGGGAGGACGTCTGGAGTTCTTC. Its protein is CASSGVAGGRLEFF.

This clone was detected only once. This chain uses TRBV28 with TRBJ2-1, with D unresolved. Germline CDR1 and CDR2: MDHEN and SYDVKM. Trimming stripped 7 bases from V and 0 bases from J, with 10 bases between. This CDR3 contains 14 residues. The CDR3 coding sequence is TGTGCCAGCACGGGTAAAGGCTCCTACAATGAGCAGTTCTTC. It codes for CASTGKGSYNEQFF.